Reported below is one TCR beta chain. Its antigen remains unidentified. The data are from a study of T cell responses to AZD1222 COVID-19 vaccine. Assay used: immunoSEQ multiplex PCR; TCRdb lists only in-frame clones, some missing. The sample lists 130,000 to 150,000 clones; 88% were seen once. The CDR3 runs 15 residues. Germline CDR1 and CDR2: SNHLY and FYNNEI. V gave up 6 bases and J gave up 2 bases, with 16 bases separating them. Findings of the study overall: Increased Spike-specific TCR breadth and depth were observed after two AZD1222 doses. Researchers report vaccine-associated CD4 TCRs spanning spike, with dominance at 160-218 and 743-854. Samples come after the peak T cell response, not at day 14.

The TCR sequence derives from an adult in good health. Here the sequenced sample was peripheral blood, taken on day 0 of AZD1222 vaccination. The chain recombines TRBV2 with TRBJ2-5, with D hard to call. The CDR3 nucleotides read TGTGCCAGCAGCTCCCCGGACCTAAGACAAGAGACCCAGTACTTC. Its protein is CASSSPDLRQETQYF.